Shown below are 12 T cell receptor beta chains from a single sample sequenced in a study of blood T cells in healthy people across ages. Using a J-beta primer mix together with a sample-barcoded 5' primer, a second PCR was run for roughly 6 to 12 cycles. One entry per CDR3 protein results from TCRdb running MiXCR on the 5' RACE reads. Of about 780,000 distinct CDR3 sequences listed, roughly 25% are singletons. Separately, the same data were catalogued under a study of T cells of mothers and their children.

Material for sequencing was blood. The origin of the receptors is a boy younger than 18 in good health.

The rearrangement joins TRBV12-3 or TRBV12-4 to TRBJ1-6; D is unresolved. The length of the CDR3 is 14 residues. The germline V and J ends were trimmed by 3 bases and 11 bases, with 14 bases remaining between them. The CDR3 loop reads CASSFDRNRPPLHF. DNA for the CDR3: TGTGCCAGCAGTTTCGATCGGAACAGACCACCCCTCCACTTT.

The chain uses TRBV14 and TRBJ2-5; 7 nucleotides agree with TRBD2. CDR3 size: 15 residues. The germline V gene encodes CDR1 SGHDN and CDR2 FVKESK. V dropped 2 bases and J dropped 3; count of bases not matched to a gene: 6. Here the CDR3 reads CASSQTGTTKETQYF. CDR3 coding DNA: TGTGCCAGCAGCCAAACCGGGACTACTAAAGAGACCCAGTACTTC.

This clonotype was observed a few times. The chain combines TRBV20-1 with TRBJ2-5; D not resolved. Germline V gene lookup returns CDR1 DFQATT and CDR2 SNEGSKA (reference sequence). This CDR3 is built from 12 residues. V lost 5 bases, J lost 2 bases, and 9 bases lay in between. The CDR3 coding sequence is TGCAGTGCTCGTAATTTTCAAGAGACCCAGTACTTC. The encoded protein is CSARNFQETQYF.

The rearrangement joins TRBV12-3 or TRBV12-4 to TRBJ2-1, with D possibly matching TRBD1 (5 bases). CDR3 length: 13 residues. V dropped 4 bases and J dropped 4 bases, with 8 bases sitting between them. The CDR3 bases are TGTGCCAGCAGTTCCGACAGATACAATGAGCAGTTCTTC. Translated, it gives CASSSDRYNEQFF.

As DNA, the CDR3 is TGTGCCAGCAGCTTAAGACTAGCGGGGAACCGAGAGACCCAGTACTTC. This encodes CASSLRLAGNRETQYF. The gene calls are TRBV11-2 and TRBJ2-5; 11 bases are a match to TRBD2. The CDR3 length is 16 residues. V dropped 2 bases and J dropped 4; count of bases not matched to a gene: 6. CDR1 SGHAT and CDR2 FQNNGV come from the germline V gene.

This clonotype was observed a few times. This chain joins TRBV5-1 and TRBJ2-2; 8 positions agree with TRBD1. The CDR3 is made up of 15 amino acids. Trimming at V came to 0 bases and at J to 7 bases, leaving 5 bases not matched to a gene. CDR1 is SGHRS and CDR2 is YFSETQ in the germline V gene. The chain's CDR3 is CASSLATGVGGELFF. CDR3 sequence (DNA): TGCGCCAGCAGCTTGGCGACAGGGGTCGGCGGGGAGCTGTTTTTT.

This clonotype was counted between two and nine times. The genes are TRBV12-5 and TRBJ2-3, with a weak D call TRBD2 (6 bases). The CDR3 length is 15 residues. Germline CDR1 reads LGHNT; CDR2 reads FRNRAP. With 3 bases removed from V and 7 bases from J, the gap between germline ends came to 17 bases. CDR3 region: CASGFGLEGGNTQYF. CDR3 sequence (DNA): TGTGCTAGTGGTTTCGGATTGGAGGGAGGAAATACGCAGTATTTT.

The chain uses TRBV12-3 or TRBV12-4 and TRBJ2-2, with TRBD2 matching over 8 bases. V lost 5 bases and J lost 1; bases outside the gene matches: 6. This CDR3 region has 16 residues. CDR3 in DNA: TGTGCCAGCAGTCCAGAGCGGGGGCAGAACACCGGGGAGCTGTTTTTT. Protein product: CASSPERGQNTGELFF.

This chain uses TRBV4-1 with TRBJ2-4; no clear D gene. V was clipped by 3 bases and J by 0 bases, with 12 bases between them. The CDR3 contains 16 residues. Germline V lookup: CDR1 MGHRA, CDR2 YSYEKL. The CDR3 sequence: CASSQVEMLAKNIQYF. The DNA of the CDR3 is TGCGCCAGCAGCCAGGTCGAGATGCTAGCCAAAAACATTCAGTACTTC.

This clonotype has just a few counts. J is TRBJ2-2 and V is TRBV7-6, with D hard to call. Germline-derived CDR1 and CDR2 are SGHVS and FNYEAQ. This CDR3 has 15 residues. Trimming took off 5 bases at V and 1 base at J, with 11 bases between the two ends. The CDR3 sequence: CASSLNRMNTGELFF. The CDR3 region has the DNA TGTGCCAGCAGCCTAAATCGGATGAACACCGGGGAGCTGTTTTTT.

This clonotype was counted only a few times. The rearrangement links TRBV12-3 or TRBV12-4 to TRBJ2-1, with 8 bases matching TRBD1. The V and J ends lost 5 bases and 6 bases, in that order; junction bases with no gene match: 12. The length of the CDR3 is 16 residues. The CDR3 reads CASSTEDRVGGNEQFF. CDR3 in DNA: TGTGCCAGCAGTACCGAGGACAGGGTAGGGGGCAATGAGCAGTTCTTC.

This clonotype showed up just a few times. The rearrangement uses TRBV5-1 and TRBJ2-5; no firm D call. Germline CDR1 and CDR2: SGHRS and YFSETQ. The ends were cut back, 1 base at V and 5 bases at J, with 9 bases in the middle. The CDR3 spans 13 residues. The CDR3 DNA reads as TGCGCCAGCAGCTTGTATGGATGGGAGACCCAGTACTTC. It is translated as CASSLYGWETQYF.